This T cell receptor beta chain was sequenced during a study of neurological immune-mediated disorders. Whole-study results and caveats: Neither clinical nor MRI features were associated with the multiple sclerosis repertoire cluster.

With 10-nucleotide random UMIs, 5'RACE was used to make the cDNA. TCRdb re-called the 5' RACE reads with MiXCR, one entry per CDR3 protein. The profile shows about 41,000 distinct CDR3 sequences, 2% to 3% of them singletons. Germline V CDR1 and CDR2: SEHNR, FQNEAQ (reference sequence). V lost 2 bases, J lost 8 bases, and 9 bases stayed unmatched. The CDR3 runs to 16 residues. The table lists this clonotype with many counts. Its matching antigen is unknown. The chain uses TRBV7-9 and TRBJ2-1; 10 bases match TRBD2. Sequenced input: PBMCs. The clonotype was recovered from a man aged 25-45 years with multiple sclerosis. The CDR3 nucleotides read TGTGCCAGCAGCTTAATGAGCGGGGGGGCCGGCTATGAGCAGTTCTTC. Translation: CASSLMSGGAGYEQFF.